The present T cell receptor beta chain was sequenced within a study of cytomegalovirus exposure and HLA in healthy donors. General study points: High specificity and sensitivity for cytomegalovirus status were reported for the classifier.

This clone appeared once. As yet, its antigen is unknown. V was shortened by 9 bases and J by 5 bases, with 20 bases between the two germline ends. Looked up from germline, CDR1 is MNHEY and CDR2 is SMNVEV (reference sequence). The CDR3 sequence is 15 residues long. Assay used: immunoSEQ multiplex PCR; TCRdb lists only in-frame clones, some missing. The table records about 88,000 clones, 96% of them present only once. The rearrangement uses TRBV27 and TRBJ2-1; D may be TRBD1 (6 bases). The clonotype originates from a man aged 18 to 30 in good health and CMV-seronegative. Sequences were obtained from PBMCs. In nucleotides, the CDR3 is TGTGCCAGTCGGTCGGTTGGGGACAAAAACAATGAGCAGTTCTTC. Translated: CASRSVGDKNNEQFF.